Listed below are T cell receptor beta chains from one sample, sequenced in a study of PD-1 blockade in classical Hodgkin lymphoma. The method was immunoSEQ multiplex PCR; TCRdb's version includes in-frame clones alone and lacks a portion of them. The data contain 25,000 to 35,000 clones, roughly 70% of them singletons. The sample here was peripheral blood mononuclear cells (PBMCs), taken before the second cycle of nivolumab. Receptors originate from a human donor with classical Hodgkin lymphoma. The CDR3 runs from the conserved cysteine through the conserved F or W. A D gene is named only where the DNA matches it firmly.

>NA|TRBV27
CASSLIRGGNEQFF
>NA|TRBV4-1
CASSTAGEKLFF
>NA|TRBV28
CASSFSGSGYYNEQFF
>TRBD2|TRBV19
CASGTSFPGELFF
>NA|TRBV28
CASTTNINTIYF
>NA|TRBV29-1
CSVVQESGELFF
>NA|TRBV7-8
CASSSLSTGEETQYF
>NA|TRBV21-1
CASSRFERKTQYF
>TRBD1|TRBV6-5
CASSYRGTGDEKLFF
>NA|TRBV30
CAQRFGTEAFF
>NA|TRBV18
CASSPQTPGLSWGGYTF
>NA|TRBV5-4
CASSLWGSSNEKLFF
>NA|TRBV12-5
CASGYRKDGTGNTIYF
>NA|TRBV4-1
CASSAIRSGGEETQYF
>NA|TRBV5-1
CASSLASGGQITYQETQYF
>TRBD1|TRBV4-1
CASSLGQGVYEQYF
>NA|TRBV6-5
CASSRQLEQFF